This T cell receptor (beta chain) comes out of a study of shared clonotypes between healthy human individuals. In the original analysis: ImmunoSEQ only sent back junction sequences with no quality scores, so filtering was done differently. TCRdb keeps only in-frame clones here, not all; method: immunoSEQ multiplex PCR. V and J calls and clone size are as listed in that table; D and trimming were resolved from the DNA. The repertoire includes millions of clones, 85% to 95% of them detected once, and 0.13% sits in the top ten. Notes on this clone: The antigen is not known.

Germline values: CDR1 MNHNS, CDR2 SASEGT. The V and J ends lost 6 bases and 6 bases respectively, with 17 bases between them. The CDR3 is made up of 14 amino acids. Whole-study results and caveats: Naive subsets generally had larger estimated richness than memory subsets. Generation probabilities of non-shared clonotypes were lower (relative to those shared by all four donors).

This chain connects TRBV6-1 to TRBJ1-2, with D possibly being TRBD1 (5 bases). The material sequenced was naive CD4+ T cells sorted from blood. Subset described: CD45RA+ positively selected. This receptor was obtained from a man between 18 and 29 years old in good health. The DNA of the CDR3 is TGTGCCAGCAGAGCAGGGAAGGAGAAGGATGGCTACACCTTC. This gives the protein CASRAGKEKDGYTF.